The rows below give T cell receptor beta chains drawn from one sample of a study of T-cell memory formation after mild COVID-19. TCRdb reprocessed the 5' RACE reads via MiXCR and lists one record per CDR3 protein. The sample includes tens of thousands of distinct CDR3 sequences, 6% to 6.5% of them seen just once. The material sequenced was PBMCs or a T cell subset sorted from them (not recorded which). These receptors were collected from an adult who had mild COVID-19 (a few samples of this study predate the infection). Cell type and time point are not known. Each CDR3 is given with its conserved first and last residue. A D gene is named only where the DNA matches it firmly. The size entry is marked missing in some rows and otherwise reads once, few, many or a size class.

CDR3: CASSLARTSSLSSYEQYF
DNA: TGTGCCAGCAGCTTAGCGAGAACTAGCTCCTTAAGCTCCTACGAGCAGTACTTC
V: TRBV7-2
size: many
D: -
J: TRBJ2-7

CDR3: CSAQLMNTEAFF
DNA: TGCAGTGCTCAACTTATGAACACTGAAGCTTTCTTT
V: TRBV20-1
size: many
D: -
J: TRBJ1-1

CDR3: CASSQTGRNTEAFF
DNA: TGTGCCAGCAGCCAGACAGGGAGGAACACTGAAGCTTTCTTT
V: TRBV7-3
size: -
D: TRBD1
J: TRBJ1-1

CDR3: CASSSRPETQYF
DNA: TGTGCCAGCAGCTCCCGGCCAGAGACCCAGTACTTC
V: TRBV7-2
size: many
D: -
J: TRBJ2-5

CDR3: CASSEWESSYEQYF
DNA: TGTGCCAGCAGTGAATGGGAGAGCTCCTACGAGCAGTACTTC
V: TRBV2
size: few
D: -
J: TRBJ2-7

CDR3: CASSFQGLAATDTQYF
DNA: TGCGCCAGCAGTTTTCAGGGACTAGCGGCCACAGATACGCAGTATTTT
V: TRBV4-3
size: many
D: TRBD2
J: TRBJ2-3

CDR3: CASSQRAANVLTF
DNA: TGTGCCAGTTCTCAGAGGGCAGCCAACGTCCTGACTTTC
V: TRBV19
size: few
D: -
J: TRBJ2-6

CDR3: CASSRGQATDTDTQYF
DNA: TGTGCCAGCAGCCGAGGACAGGCTACCGACACAGATACGCAGTATTTT
V: TRBV7-3
size: many
D: TRBD1
J: TRBJ2-3

CDR3: CASSLGPGTGFQETQYF
DNA: TGTGCCAGCAGCTTGGGGCCCGGGACAGGGTTTCAAGAGACCCAGTACTTC
V: TRBV5-5
size: many
D: TRBD1
J: TRBJ2-5

CDR3: CASSPGGASSYNEQFF
DNA: TGTGCCAGCAGCCCGGGGGGGGCGAGCTCCTACAATGAGCAGTTCTTC
V: TRBV5-5
size: many
D: TRBD2
J: TRBJ2-1

CDR3: CASSQSSGQYEQYF
DNA: TGCGCCAGCAGCCAATCTTCGGGGCAGTACGAGCAGTACTTC
V: TRBV5-1
size: many
D: -
J: TRBJ2-7

CDR3: CASRGGASSGNTIYF
DNA: TGTGCCAGCAGGGGGGGGGCCAGCTCTGGAAACACCATATATTTT
V: TRBV7-9
size: -
D: -
J: TRBJ1-3

CDR3: CASSQEASGANVLTF
DNA: TGCGCCAGCAGCCAAGAAGCCTCTGGGGCCAACGTCCTGACTTTC
V: TRBV4-1
size: few
D: -
J: TRBJ2-6

CDR3: CASSLGRGYEQYF
DNA: TGTGCCAGCAGCTTAGGACGGGGCTACGAGCAGTACTTC
V: TRBV7-7
size: many
D: -
J: TRBJ2-7

CDR3: CASSSLAGGPREQYF
DNA: TGTGCCAGCAGTTCCCTAGCGGGAGGGCCGAGAGAGCAGTACTTC
V: TRBV12-3/TRBV12-4
size: many
D: TRBD2
J: TRBJ2-7

CDR3: CASSPSGDRIRSGEQYF
DNA: TGTGCCAGCAGCCCGAGTGGGGACAGAATTCGATCGGGCGAGCAGTACTTC
V: TRBV12-3/TRBV12-4
size: -
D: TRBD1
J: TRBJ2-7

CDR3: CATSRDRGTNTEAFF
DNA: TGTGCCACCAGCAGAGACCGGGGAACAAACACTGAAGCTTTCTTT
V: TRBV15
size: -
D: -
J: TRBJ1-1

CDR3: CASSTQNTDTQYF
DNA: TGCGCCAGCAGCACCCAGAACACAGATACGCAGTATTTT
V: TRBV5-1
size: few
D: -
J: TRBJ2-3

CDR3: CASSLRGAYNEQFF
DNA: TGTGCCAGCAGCTTGCGGGGGGCCTACAATGAGCAGTTCTTC
V: TRBV7-9
size: many
D: TRBD2
J: TRBJ2-1

CDR3: CASSLVAGGYTF
DNA: TGTGCCAGCAGTTTAGTGGCGGGCGGCTACACCTTC
V: TRBV12-3/TRBV12-4
size: -
D: -
J: TRBJ1-2

CDR3: CASSLGATGSETQYF
DNA: TGTGCCAGCAGCTTAGGGGCGACAGGGTCCGAGACCCAGTACTTC
V: TRBV7-6
size: many
D: TRBD1
J: TRBJ2-5

CDR3: CASSSPATDTQYF
DNA: TGTGCCAGCAGTAGCCCTGCTACAGATACGCAGTATTTT
V: TRBV6-5
size: -
D: -
J: TRBJ2-3

CDR3: CSAPDRVRYGYTF
DNA: TGCAGTGCTCCGGACAGGGTTAGGTATGGCTACACCTTC
V: TRBV20-1
size: -
D: TRBD1
J: TRBJ1-2

CDR3: CASSLGRGGSQPQHF
DNA: TGTGCCAGCAGTTTAGGCCGGGGGGGGAGTCAGCCCCAGCATTTT
V: TRBV12-3/TRBV12-4
size: many
D: -
J: TRBJ1-5

CDR3: CASSLARLAQTNTQYF
DNA: TGTGCCAGCAGCTTAGCGAGACTAGCGCAGACGAATACGCAGTATTTT
V: TRBV7-8
size: many
D: TRBD2
J: TRBJ2-3

CDR3: CASSLPGREQYF
DNA: TGCGCCAGCAGCCTCCCCGGGCGGGAGCAGTACTTC
V: TRBV5-1
size: many
D: -
J: TRBJ2-7

CDR3: CASSQRQGGQPQHF
DNA: TGTGCCAGCAGTCAAAGACAGGGAGGTCAGCCCCAGCATTTT
V: TRBV5-6
size: many
D: TRBD1
J: TRBJ1-5

CDR3: CASRPPGQLNSPLHF
DNA: TGTGCCAGCAGACCTCCGGGACAGCTTAATTCACCCCTCCACTTT
V: TRBV3-1
size: few
D: TRBD1
J: TRBJ1-6

CDR3: CASSLAGGGVTGELFF
DNA: TGTGCCAGTAGTCTGGCGGGAGGTGGTGTGACCGGGGAGCTGTTTTTT
V: TRBV19
size: few
D: TRBD2
J: TRBJ2-2

CDR3: CSARNPGQRDSYNEQFF
DNA: TGCAGTGCTAGAAACCCCGGGCAGCGGGATTCCTACAATGAGCAGTTCTTC
V: TRBV20-1
size: many
D: TRBD2
J: TRBJ2-1

CDR3: CASSFERPNQPQHF
DNA: TGTGCCAGCAGCTTCGAAAGGCCCAATCAGCCCCAGCATTTT
V: TRBV7-2
size: -
D: -
J: TRBJ1-5

CDR3: CASRGLGLGNTIYF
DNA: TGTGCCAGCAGAGGGTTGGGGTTGGGAAACACCATATATTTT
V: TRBV27
size: few
D: -
J: TRBJ1-3

CDR3: CASTGTPNTGELFF
DNA: TGTGCCAGCACCGGGACACCGAACACCGGGGAGCTGTTTTTT
V: TRBV2
size: -
D: -
J: TRBJ2-2

CDR3: CASSILTGSDSPLHF
DNA: TGTGCCAGCAGCATCCTAACAGGGTCGGATTCACCCCTCCACTTT
V: TRBV7-8
size: few
D: -
J: TRBJ1-6

CDR3: CASSPIRGRGPQHF
DNA: TGCGCCAGCAGCCCCATAAGGGGGCGCGGGCCCCAGCATTTT
V: TRBV4-1
size: -
D: TRBD1
J: TRBJ1-5

CDR3: CASSQAGTSFTDTQYF
DNA: TGTGCCAGCAGCCAGGCTGGAACTAGCTTTACAGATACGCAGTATTTT
V: TRBV4-2
size: many
D: -
J: TRBJ2-3

CDR3: CSGRNGETQYF
DNA: TGCAGCGGCAGGAACGGAGAGACCCAGTACTTC
V: TRBV29-1
size: few
D: -
J: TRBJ2-5

CDR3: CASSLAGRGNQPQHF
DNA: TGCGCCAGCAGCTTGGCCGGCAGGGGGAATCAGCCCCAGCATTTT
V: TRBV5-1
size: many
D: TRBD1
J: TRBJ1-5

CDR3: CASSYVTGGSTEAFF
DNA: TGTGCCAGCAGTTACGTTACAGGGGGCAGTACTGAAGCTTTCTTT
V: TRBV12-3/TRBV12-4
size: few
D: TRBD1
J: TRBJ1-1

CDR3: CAWSVLAASNTGELFF
DNA: TGTGCCTGGAGTGTACTAGCGGCCTCGAACACCGGGGAGCTGTTTTTT
V: TRBV30
size: many
D: TRBD2
J: TRBJ2-2

CDR3: CASKPGVTGELFF
DNA: TGTGCCAGTAAACCGGGGGTCACCGGGGAGCTGTTTTTT
V: TRBV19
size: -
D: -
J: TRBJ2-2

CDR3: CASSLNPGARADTQYF
DNA: TGTGCCAGCAGCTTAAATCCAGGGGCCAGGGCAGATACGCAGTATTTT
V: TRBV7-3
size: many
D: -
J: TRBJ2-3

CDR3: CASSEEEGRSYNEQFF
DNA: TGTGCCAGCAGTGAAGAAGAGGGAAGGTCCTACAATGAGCAGTTCTTC
V: TRBV2
size: many
D: -
J: TRBJ2-1

CDR3: CATSESGGLTDTQYF
DNA: TGTGCCACCAGTGAAAGCGGGGGCCTCACAGATACGCAGTATTTT
V: TRBV24-1
size: few
D: TRBD2
J: TRBJ2-3

CDR3: CASSVSPYYEQYF
DNA: TGTGCCAGCAGCGTAAGCCCCTACTACGAGCAGTACTTC
V: TRBV7-2
size: many
D: -
J: TRBJ2-7

CDR3: CASSPHGGTGGEQYF
DNA: TGTGCCAGCAGCCCCCACGGTGGGACAGGGGGCGAGCAGTACTTC
V: TRBV9
size: many
D: TRBD1
J: TRBJ2-7

CDR3: CASSDWGGGPLHF
DNA: TGTGCCAGTAGTGACTGGGGTGGAGGGCCCCTCCACTTT
V: TRBV19
size: few
D: -
J: TRBJ1-6

CDR3: CASSVAGRGGYTF
DNA: TGCGCCAGCAGCGTCGCAGGTCGGGGTGGCTACACCTTC
V: TRBV5-1
size: many
D: -
J: TRBJ1-2

CDR3: CASRGTGGLYEQYF
DNA: TGTGCCAGCAGGGGGACAGGGGGCCTCTACGAGCAGTACTTC
V: TRBV2
size: -
D: TRBD1
J: TRBJ2-7

CDR3: CASSLGQRTEAFF
DNA: TGTGCCAGCAGTTTGGGGCAGCGGACTGAAGCTTTCTTT
V: TRBV12-3/TRBV12-4
size: many
D: -
J: TRBJ1-1

CDR3: CSARAGRMVTDTQYF
DNA: TGCAGTGCTAGAGCTGGGAGGATGGTCACAGATACGCAGTATTTT
V: TRBV20-1
size: many
D: -
J: TRBJ2-3

CDR3: CASSQDLGGGYTF
DNA: TGCGCCAGCAGCCAAGATCTGGGCGGTGGCTACACCTTC
V: TRBV4-1
size: many
D: -
J: TRBJ1-2

CDR3: CASSSQLAGEGEQYF
DNA: TGTGCCAGCAGCTCACAACTAGCGGGAGAGGGCGAGCAGTACTTC
V: TRBV11-3
size: few
D: TRBD2
J: TRBJ2-7